One T cell receptor beta chain is described in this entry. This specimen belongs to a study of blood T cell repertoires in COVID-19. Authors' analysis steps: For nucleated cells, counts were estimated from reference gene primer amplification. Generated by immunoSEQ multiplex PCR, the TCRdb table keeps only in-frame clones and is missing some. That table supplies the V and J calls and clone size; D and trimming were determined from the DNA. This sample yields 150,000 to 200,000 clones, of which 88% are seen a single time; roughly 9% belongs to the top ten. Each participant's cohort was designated according to participant-reported clinical history. The source is a woman aged 18 to 35 who had recovered from COVID-19. The sample consisted of PBMCs or T cells enriched from blood (not recorded which).

The CDR3 sequence: CATSDFGREGQETQYF. The CDR3 nucleotides are TGTGCCACCAGTGATTTTGGGCGGGAGGGCCAAGAGACCCAGTACTTC. The chain has TRBV24-1 and TRBJ2-5, with 9 bases fitting TRBD2. Germline CDR1 reads KGHDR; CDR2 reads SFDVKD. This CDR3 region has 16 residues. V lost 1 base to trimming and J lost 1 base; unmatched junction nucleotides: 3.